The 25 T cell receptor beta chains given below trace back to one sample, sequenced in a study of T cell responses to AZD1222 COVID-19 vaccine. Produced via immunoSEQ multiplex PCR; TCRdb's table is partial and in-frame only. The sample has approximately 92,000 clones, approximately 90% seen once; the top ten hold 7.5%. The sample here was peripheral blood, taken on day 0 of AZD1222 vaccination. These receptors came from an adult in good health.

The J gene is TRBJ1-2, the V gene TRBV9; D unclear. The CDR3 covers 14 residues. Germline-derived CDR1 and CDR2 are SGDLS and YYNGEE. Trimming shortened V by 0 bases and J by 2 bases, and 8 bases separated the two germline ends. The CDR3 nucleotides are TGTGCCAGCAGCGTAGCTCTAGCCAACTATGGCTACACCTTC. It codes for CASSVALANYGYTF.

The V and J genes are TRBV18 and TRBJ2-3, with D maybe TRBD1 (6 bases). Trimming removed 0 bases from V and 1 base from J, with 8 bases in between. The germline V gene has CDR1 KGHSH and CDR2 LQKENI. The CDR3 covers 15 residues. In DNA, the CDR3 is TGTGCCAGCTCACCACCCAGGGGTGGCACAGATACGCAGTATTTT. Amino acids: CASSPPRGGTDTQYF.

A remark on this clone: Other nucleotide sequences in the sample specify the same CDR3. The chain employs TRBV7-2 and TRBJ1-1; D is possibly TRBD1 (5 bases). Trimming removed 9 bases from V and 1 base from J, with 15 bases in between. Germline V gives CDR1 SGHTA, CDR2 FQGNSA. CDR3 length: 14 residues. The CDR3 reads CASSLGGRNTEAFF. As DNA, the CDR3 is TGTGCCAGTTCGCTGGGGGGTCGGAACACTGAAGCTTTCTTT.

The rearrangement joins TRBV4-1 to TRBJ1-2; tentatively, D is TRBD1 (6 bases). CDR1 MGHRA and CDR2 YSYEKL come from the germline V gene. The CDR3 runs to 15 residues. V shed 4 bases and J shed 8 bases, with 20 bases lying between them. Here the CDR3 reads CASSPYVGGAEGYTF. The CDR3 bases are TGCGCCAGCAGCCCCTACGTGGGGGGCGCAGAGGGCTACACCTTC.

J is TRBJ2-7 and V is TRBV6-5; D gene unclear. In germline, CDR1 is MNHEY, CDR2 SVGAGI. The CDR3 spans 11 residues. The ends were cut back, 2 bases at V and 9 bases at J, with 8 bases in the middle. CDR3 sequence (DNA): TGTGCCAGCAGTTACGGGAACAGGCAGTACTTC. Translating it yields CASSYGNRQYF.

The CDR3 reads CASSPRLPGELFF. As DNA, the CDR3 is TGTGCCAGCAGCCCTCGGCTACCCGGGGAGCTGTTTTTT. The chain couples TRBV7-3 to TRBJ2-2; D is unclear. The CDR3 spans 13 residues. Trimming took 5 bases from V and 6 from J, leaving 10 bases between them. Germline V CDR1 and CDR2: SGHTA, FQGTGA.

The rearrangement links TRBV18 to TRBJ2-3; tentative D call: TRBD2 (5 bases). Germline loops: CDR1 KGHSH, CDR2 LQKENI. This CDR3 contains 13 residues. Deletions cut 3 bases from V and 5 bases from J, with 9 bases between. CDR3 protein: CASSPDGVDTQYF. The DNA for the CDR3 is TGTGCCAGCTCACCCGACGGGGTAGATACGCAGTATTTT.

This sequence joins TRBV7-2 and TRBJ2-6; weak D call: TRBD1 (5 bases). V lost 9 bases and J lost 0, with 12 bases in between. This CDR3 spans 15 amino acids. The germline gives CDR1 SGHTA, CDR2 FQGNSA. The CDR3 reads CASGATYSGANVLTF. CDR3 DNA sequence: TGTGCCAGTGGGGCCACCTACTCTGGGGCCAACGTCCTGACTTTC.

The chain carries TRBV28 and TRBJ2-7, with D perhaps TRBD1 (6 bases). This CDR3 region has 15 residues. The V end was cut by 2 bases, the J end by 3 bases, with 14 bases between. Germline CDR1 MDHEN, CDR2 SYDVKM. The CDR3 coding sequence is TGTGCCAGCAGTTTACGGCTTGGGGGCAGCTACGAGCAGTACTTC. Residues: CASSLRLGGSYEQYF.

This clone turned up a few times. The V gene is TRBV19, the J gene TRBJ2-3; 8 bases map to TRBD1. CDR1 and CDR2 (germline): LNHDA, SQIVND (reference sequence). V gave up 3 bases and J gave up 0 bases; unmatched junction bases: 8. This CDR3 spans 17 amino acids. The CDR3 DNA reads TGTGCCAGTAGTATGGACAGGGACCGAACTAGCACAGATACGCAGTATTTT. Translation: CASSMDRDRTSTDTQYF.

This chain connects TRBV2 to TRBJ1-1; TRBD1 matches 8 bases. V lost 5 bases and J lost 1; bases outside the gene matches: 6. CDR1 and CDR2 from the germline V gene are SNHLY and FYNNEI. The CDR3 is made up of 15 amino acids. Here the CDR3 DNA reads TGTGCCAGCAGTCTGGACAGGGCGGGGAACACTGAAGCTTTCTTT. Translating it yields CASSLDRAGNTEAFF.

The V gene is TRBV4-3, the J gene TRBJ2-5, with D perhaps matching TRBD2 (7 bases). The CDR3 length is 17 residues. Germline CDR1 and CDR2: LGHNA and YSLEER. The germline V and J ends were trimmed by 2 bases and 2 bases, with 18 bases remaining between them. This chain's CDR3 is CASSQSSAGAAQETQYF. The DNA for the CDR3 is TGCGCCAGCAGCCAATCATCTGCGGGGGCTGCTCAAGAGACCCAGTACTTC.

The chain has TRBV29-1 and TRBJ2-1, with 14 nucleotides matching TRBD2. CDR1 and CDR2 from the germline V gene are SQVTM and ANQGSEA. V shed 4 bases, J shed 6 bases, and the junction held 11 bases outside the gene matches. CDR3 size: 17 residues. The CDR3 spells CSVGRHGTSGGSNEQFF. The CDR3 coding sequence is TGCAGCGTTGGGCGGCATGGGACTAGCGGGGGCTCCAATGAGCAGTTCTTC.

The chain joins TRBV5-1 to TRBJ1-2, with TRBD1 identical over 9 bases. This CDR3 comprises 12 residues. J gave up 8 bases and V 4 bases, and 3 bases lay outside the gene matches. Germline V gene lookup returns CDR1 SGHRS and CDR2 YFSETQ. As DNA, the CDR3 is TGCGCCAGCAGCATGACAGGGGGAGGCTACACCTTC. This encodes CASSMTGGGYTF.

The CDR3 DNA sequence: TGTGCCAGCAGTTACTCAATTGACAGGATCTATGGCTACACCTTC. It specifies CASSYSIDRIYGYTF. J is TRBJ1-2 and V is TRBV6-5; possibly TRBD1 for D (6 bases). Germline V gives CDR1 MNHEY, CDR2 SVGAGI. V gave up 0 bases and J gave up 4 bases, with 12 bases separating them. The CDR3 sequence is 15 residues long.

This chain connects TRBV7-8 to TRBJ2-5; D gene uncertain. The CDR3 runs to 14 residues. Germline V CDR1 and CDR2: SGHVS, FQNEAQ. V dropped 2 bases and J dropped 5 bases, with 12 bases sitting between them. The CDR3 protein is CASSLRPTRETQYF. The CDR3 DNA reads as TGTGCCAGCAGCTTACGGCCCACGAGGGAGACCCAGTACTTC.

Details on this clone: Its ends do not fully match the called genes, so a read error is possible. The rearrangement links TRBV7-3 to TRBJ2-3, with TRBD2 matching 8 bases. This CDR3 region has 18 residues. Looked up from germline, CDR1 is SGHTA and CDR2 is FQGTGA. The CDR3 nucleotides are TGTGCCAGCAGCTTATGGTCAAGCGGGAGACACAGCACTGATACGCAGTATTTT. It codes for CASSLWSSGRHSTDTQYF. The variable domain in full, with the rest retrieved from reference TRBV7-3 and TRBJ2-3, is GAGVSQTPSNKVTEKGKYVELRCDPISGHTALYWYRQSLGQGPEFLIYFQGTGAADDSGLPNDRFFAVRPEGSVSTLKIQRTERGDSAVYLCASSLWSSGRHSTDTQYFGPGTRLTVL.

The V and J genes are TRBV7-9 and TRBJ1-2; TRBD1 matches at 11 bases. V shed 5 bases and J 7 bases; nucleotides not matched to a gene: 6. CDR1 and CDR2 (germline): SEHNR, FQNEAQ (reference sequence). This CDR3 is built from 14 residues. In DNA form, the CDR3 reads TGTGCCAGCAGCCCGGACAGGGGGCTGGGTGGCTACACCTTC. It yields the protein CASSPDRGLGGYTF.

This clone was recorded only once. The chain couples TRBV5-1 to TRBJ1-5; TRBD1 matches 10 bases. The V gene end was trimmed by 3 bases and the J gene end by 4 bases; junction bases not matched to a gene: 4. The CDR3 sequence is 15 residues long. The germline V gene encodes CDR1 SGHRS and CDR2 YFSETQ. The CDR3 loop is CASSSTGQGNQPQHF. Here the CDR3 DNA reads TGCGCCAGCAGCTCAACGGGACAGGGGAATCAGCCCCAGCATTTT. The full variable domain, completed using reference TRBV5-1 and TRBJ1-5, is KAGVTQTPRYLIKTRGQQVTLSCSPISGHRSVSWYQQTPGQGLQFLFEYFSETQRNKGNFPGRFSGRQFSNSRSEMNVSTLELGDSALYLCASSSTGQGNQPQHFGDGTRLSIL.

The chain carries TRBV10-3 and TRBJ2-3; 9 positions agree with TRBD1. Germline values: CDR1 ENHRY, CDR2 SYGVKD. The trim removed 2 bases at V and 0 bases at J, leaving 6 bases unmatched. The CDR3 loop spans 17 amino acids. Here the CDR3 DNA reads TGTGCCATCAGTGAGGGTTACGGGACAGGGAGCACAGATACGCAGTATTTT. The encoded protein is CAISEGYGTGSTDTQYF.

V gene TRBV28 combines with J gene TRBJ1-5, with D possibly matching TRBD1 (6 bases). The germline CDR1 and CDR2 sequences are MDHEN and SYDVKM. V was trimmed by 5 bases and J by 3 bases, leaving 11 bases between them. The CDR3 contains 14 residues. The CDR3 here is CASSKQGNNQPQHF. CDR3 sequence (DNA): TGTGCCAGCAGTAAACAGGGAAACAATCAGCCCCAGCATTTT. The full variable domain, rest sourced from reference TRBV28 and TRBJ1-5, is DVKVTQSSRYLVKRTGEKVFLECVQDMDHENMFWYRQDPGLGLRLIYFSYDVKMKEKGDIPEGYSVSREKKERFSLILESASTNQTSMYLCASSKQGNNQPQHFGDGTRLSIL.

CDR3 nucleotide sequence: TGTGCCAGCAGCCAAGCAAGATTTAGGGGGCAAGAGACCCAGTACTTC. Its protein product is CASSQARFRGQETQYF. This chain connects TRBV3-1 (or the pseudogene TRBV3-2) to TRBJ2-5, with TRBD1 as a possible D gene (6 bases). Germline V gene data show CDR1 as LGHDT and CDR2 as YNNKEL (reference sequence). CDR3 size: 16 residues. V was pared by 1 base and J by 2 bases, with 14 bases between.

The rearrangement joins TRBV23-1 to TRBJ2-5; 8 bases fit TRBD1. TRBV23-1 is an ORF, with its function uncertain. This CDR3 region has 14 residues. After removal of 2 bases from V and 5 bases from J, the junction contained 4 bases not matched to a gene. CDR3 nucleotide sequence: TGCGCCAGCAGTCAAGGGACAGGCCCCGAGACCCAGTACTTC. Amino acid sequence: CASSQGTGPETQYF.

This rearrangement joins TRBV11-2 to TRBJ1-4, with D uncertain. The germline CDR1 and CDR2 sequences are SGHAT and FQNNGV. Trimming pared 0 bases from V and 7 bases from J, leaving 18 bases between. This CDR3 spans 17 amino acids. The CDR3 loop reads CASSLDPISLEGEKLFF. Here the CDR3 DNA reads TGTGCCAGCAGCTTAGATCCCATCTCACTTGAGGGTGAAAAACTGTTTTTT.

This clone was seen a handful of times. CDR3 amino acids: CASSPRTSPNTGELFF. The CDR3 region has the DNA TGTGCCAGCAGCCCAAGGACTAGCCCCAACACCGGGGAGCTGTTTTTT. The chain recombines TRBV4-2 with TRBJ2-2; TRBD2 matches 8 bases. The CDR3 has 16 residues. With 4 bases clipped from V and 2 bases from J, the junction kept 6 bases outside the gene matches. Germline CDR1 and CDR2: LGHNA and YNFKEQ.